This TCR beta chain comes out of a study of identical twins. General study results and limits: When twins shared out-of-frame alpha sequences, those sequences had excess low generation probability.

All donors were healthy, and all were Caucasian. Concerning this clonotype: Its antigen is still unknown.

TCRdb redid the calling of the 5' RACE reads with MiXCR, one entry per CDR3 protein. The sample lists about 1.7 million distinct CDR3 sequences; around 29% were seen once. Germline V lookup: CDR1 DFQATT, CDR2 SNEGSKA (reference sequence). This CDR3 comprises 16 residues. The TCR comes from a newborn girl in good health. The V call is TRBV20-1, the J call TRBJ1-5, with D perhaps matching TRBD1 (5 bases). The sample comprised cord blood. Written as DNA, the CDR3 is TGCAGCATTCCAGCCAGGGAGCCTTGTAGCAATCAGCCCCAGCATTTT. Residues: CSIPAREPCSNQPQHF.